This entry concerns a single T cell receptor (beta chain). The antigen is unknown. This sample is drawn from a study of CD8+CD57+ T cells in acquired aplastic anemia. About the research overall: Mean DNA quantity obtained from sorted CD4+ and CD8+ cells was approximately 3 ug.

General study points: No significant patient-versus-control difference appeared in CD8+ Simpson's diversity.

The study profiled TCR beta VDJ and CDR3 using genomic DNA as template. TCRdb used MiXCR to reprocess the reads, holding one entry per CDR3 protein. The sample gives hundreds of thousands of distinct CDR3 sequences, over 25% of which show up once; less than 0.85% is in the top ten. Those patients picked for sequencing had displayed CD8+CD57+ cell expansion on flow cytometry. This sequence originates from a human donor with aplastic anemia. Sequences were obtained from sorted CD4+, CD8+, or CD8+CD57+ T cells (not recorded which) from PBMCs.

CDR3: CASSLAAGGVAEAFF. As DNA, the CDR3 is TGTGCCAGCAGCTTAGCTGCAGGGGGCGTGGCTGAAGCTTTCTTT. The chain is built from TRBV7-9 and TRBJ1-1; 8 nucleotides line up with TRBD1. There are 15 residues in the CDR3. Per the germline V gene, CDR1 is SEHNR and CDR2 is FQNEAQ (reference sequence). After removal of 0 bases from V and 6 bases from J, the junction contained 6 bases not matched to a gene.